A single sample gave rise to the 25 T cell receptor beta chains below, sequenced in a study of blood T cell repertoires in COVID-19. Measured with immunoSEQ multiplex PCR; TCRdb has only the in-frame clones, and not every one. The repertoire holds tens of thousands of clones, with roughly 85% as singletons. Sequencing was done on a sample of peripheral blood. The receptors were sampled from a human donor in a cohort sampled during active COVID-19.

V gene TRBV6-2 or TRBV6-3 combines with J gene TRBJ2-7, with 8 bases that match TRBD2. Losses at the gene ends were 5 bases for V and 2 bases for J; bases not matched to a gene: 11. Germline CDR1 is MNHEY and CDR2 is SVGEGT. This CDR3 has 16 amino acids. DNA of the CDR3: TGTGCCAGCAGTCTTCGAGCTAGCGGGCCACCCTACGAGCAGTACTTC. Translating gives CASSLRASGPPYEQYF.

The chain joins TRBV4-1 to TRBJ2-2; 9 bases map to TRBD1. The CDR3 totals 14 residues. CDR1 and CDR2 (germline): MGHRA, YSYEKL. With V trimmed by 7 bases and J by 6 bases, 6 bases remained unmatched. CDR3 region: CASNRDREAGELFF. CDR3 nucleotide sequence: TGCGCCAGCAACCGGGACAGGGAGGCCGGGGAGCTGTTTTTT.

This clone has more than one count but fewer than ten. The CDR3 loop is CASSRSVGAGNEKLFF. The CDR3 coding sequence is TGTGCCAGCAGCCGGTCCGTGGGGGCGGGTAATGAAAAACTGTTTTTT. The chain recombines TRBV4-2 with TRBJ1-4; possible D gene TRBD1, 6 bases. Trimming left V 4 bases short and J 4 bases short, with 16 bases between. This CDR3 is 16 amino acids long. CDR1 is LGHNA, CDR2 YNFKEQ, per germline.

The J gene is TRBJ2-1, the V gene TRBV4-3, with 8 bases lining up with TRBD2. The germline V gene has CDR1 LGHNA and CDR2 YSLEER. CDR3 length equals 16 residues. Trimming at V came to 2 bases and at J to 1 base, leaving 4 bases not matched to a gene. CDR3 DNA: TGCGCCAGCAGCCAACAAACTAGCGGTTCCTACAATGAGCAGTTCTTC. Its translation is CASSQQTSGSYNEQFF.

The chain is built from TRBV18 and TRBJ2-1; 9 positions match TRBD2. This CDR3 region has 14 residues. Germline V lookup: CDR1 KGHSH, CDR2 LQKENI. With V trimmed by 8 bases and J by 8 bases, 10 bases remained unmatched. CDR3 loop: CASHRLAGLDEQFF. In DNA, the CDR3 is TGTGCCAGCCACCGGCTAGCGGGGTTAGATGAGCAGTTCTTC.

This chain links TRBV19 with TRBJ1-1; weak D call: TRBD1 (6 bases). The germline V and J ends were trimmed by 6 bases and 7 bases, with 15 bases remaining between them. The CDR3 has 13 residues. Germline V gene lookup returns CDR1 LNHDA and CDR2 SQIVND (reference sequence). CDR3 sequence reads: CASSPPGQSEAFF. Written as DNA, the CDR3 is TGTGCCAGTAGCCCTCCCGGACAGAGTGAAGCTTTCTTT.

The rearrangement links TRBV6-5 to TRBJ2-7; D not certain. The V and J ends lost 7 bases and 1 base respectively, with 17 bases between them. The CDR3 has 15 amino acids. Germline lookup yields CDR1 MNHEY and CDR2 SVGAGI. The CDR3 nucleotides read TGTGCCAGCATCCGCAGCGTATCCCATTCCTACGAGCAGTACTTC. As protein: CASIRSVSHSYEQYF.

The CDR3 bases are TGTGCCAGCAGTGAGGACAGGGGCAATGAGCAGTTCTTC. Translating it yields CASSEDRGNEQFF. The V and J genes are TRBV6-1 and TRBJ2-1; 9 nucleotides agree with TRBD1. The CDR3 runs 13 residues. Looked up from germline, CDR1 is MNHNS and CDR2 is SASEGT. Trimming cost V 3 bases and J 6 bases; bases outside gene matches: 0.

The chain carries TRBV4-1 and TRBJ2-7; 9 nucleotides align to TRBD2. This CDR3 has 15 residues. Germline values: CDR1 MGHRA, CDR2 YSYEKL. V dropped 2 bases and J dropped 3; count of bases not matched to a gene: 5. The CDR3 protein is CASSQLSGSLYEQYF. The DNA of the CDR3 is TGCGCCAGCAGCCAACTTAGCGGGAGTCTCTACGAGCAGTACTTC.

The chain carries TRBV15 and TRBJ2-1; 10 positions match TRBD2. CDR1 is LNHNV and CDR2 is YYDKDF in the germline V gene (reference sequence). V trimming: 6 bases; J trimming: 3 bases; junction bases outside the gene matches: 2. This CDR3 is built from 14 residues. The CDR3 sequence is CATRGLANYNEQFF. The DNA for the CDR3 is TGTGCCACCAGGGGACTAGCGAACTACAATGAGCAGTTCTTC.

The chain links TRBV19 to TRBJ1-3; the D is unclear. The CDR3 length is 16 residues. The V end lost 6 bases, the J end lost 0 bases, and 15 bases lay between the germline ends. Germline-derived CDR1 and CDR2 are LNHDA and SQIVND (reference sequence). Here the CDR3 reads CASRLLGSDSGNTIYF. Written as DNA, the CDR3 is TGTGCCAGTAGGCTCCTAGGCAGCGACTCTGGAAACACCATATATTTT.

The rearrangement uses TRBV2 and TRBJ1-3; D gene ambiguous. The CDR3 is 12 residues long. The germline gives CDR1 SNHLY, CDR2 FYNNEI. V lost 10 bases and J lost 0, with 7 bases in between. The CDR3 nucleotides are TGTGCCACCGGGAGCTCTGGAAACACCATATATTTT. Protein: CATGSSGNTIYF.

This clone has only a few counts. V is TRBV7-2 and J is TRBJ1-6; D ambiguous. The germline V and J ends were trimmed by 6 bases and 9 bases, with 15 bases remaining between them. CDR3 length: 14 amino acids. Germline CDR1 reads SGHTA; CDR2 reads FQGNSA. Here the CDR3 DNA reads TGTGCCAGCAGACCCCAGGCCGCGGGTTCACCCCTCCACTTT. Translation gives CASRPQAAGSPLHF.

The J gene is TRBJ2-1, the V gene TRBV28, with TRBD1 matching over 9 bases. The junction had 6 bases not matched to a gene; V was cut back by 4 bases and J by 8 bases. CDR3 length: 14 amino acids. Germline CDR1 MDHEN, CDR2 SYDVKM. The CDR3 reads CASSSNDRGDEQFF. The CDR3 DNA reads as TGTGCCAGCAGTTCTAACGACAGGGGGGATGAGCAGTTCTTC. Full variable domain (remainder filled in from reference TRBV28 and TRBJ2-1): DVKVTQSSRYLVKRTGEKVFLECVQDMDHENMFWYRQDPGLGLRLIYFSYDVKMKEKGDIPEGYSVSREKKERFSLILESASTNQTSMYLCASSSNDRGDEQFFGPGTRLTVL.

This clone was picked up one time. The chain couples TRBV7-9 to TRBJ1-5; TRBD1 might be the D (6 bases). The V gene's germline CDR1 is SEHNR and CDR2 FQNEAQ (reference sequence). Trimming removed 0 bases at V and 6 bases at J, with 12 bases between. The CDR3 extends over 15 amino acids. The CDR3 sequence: CASSLAQGSGQPQHF. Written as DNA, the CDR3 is TGTGCCAGCAGCTTAGCGCAGGGGTCGGGTCAGCCCCAGCATTTT.

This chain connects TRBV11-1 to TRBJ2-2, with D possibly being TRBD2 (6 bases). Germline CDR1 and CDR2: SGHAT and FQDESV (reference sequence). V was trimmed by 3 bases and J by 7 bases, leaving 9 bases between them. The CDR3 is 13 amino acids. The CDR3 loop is CASSFEGGGELFF. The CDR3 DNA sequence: TGTGCCAGCAGCTTCGAGGGAGGCGGGGAGCTGTTTTTT.

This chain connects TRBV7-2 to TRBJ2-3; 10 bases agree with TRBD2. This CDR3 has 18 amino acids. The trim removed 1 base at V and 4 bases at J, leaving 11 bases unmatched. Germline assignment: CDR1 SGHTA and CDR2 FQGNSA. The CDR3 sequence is CASSLDGEREGWADTQYF. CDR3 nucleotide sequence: TGTGCCAGCAGCTTAGACGGGGAGCGGGAGGGCTGGGCAGATACGCAGTATTTT.

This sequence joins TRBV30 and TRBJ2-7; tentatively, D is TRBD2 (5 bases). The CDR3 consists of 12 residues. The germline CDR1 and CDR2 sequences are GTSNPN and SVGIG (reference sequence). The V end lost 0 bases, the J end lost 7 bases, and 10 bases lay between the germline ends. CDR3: CAWSVLGGEQYF. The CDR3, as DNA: TGTGCCTGGAGTGTACTAGGTGGGGAGCAGTACTTC. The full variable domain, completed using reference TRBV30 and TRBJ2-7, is SQTIHQWPATLVQPVGSPLSLECTVEGTSNPNLYWYRQAAGRGLQLLFYSVGIGQISSEVPQNLSASRPQDRQFILSSKKLLLSDSGFYLCAWSVLGGEQYFGPGTRLTVT.

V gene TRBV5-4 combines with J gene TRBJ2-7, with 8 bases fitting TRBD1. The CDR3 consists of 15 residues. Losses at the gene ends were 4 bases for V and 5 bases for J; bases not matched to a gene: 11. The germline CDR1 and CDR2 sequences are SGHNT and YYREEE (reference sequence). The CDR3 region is CASSHGDRQKDEQYF. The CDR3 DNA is TGTGCCAGCAGCCATGGGGACAGGCAAAAGGACGAGCAGTACTTC.

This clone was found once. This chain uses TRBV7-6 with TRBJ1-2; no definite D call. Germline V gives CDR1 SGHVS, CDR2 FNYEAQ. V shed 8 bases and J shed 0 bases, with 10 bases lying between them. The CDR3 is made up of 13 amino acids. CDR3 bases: TGTGCCAGCTCGGCCGGAGCTAACTATGGCTACACCTTC. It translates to CASSAGANYGYTF.

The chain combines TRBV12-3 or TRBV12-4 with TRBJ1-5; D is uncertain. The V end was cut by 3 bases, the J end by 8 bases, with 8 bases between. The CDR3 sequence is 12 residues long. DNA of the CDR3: TGTGCCAGCAGTTTTAGTAGCGAGCCCCAGCATTTT. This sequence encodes CASSFSSEPQHF.

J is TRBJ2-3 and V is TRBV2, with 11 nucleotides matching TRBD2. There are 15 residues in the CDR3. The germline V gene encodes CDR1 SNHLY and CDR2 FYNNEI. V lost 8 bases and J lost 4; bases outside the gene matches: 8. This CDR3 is CASAYSGGAADTQYF. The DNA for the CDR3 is TGTGCCAGCGCCTATAGCGGGGGGGCCGCAGATACGCAGTATTTT.

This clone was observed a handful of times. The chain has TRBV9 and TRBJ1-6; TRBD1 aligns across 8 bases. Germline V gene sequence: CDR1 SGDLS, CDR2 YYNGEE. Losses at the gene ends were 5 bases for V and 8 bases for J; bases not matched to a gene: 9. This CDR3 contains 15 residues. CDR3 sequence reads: CASSNNPTGDSPLHF. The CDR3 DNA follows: TGTGCCAGCAGTAACAATCCGACAGGGGATTCACCCCTCCACTTT.

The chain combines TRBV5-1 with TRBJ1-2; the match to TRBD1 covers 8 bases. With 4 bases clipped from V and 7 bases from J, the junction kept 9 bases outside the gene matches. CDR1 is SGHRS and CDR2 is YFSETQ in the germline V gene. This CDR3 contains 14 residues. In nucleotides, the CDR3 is TGCGCCAGCAGCCCGCGACAGGGGACCGGTGGCTACACCTTC. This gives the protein CASSPRQGTGGYTF. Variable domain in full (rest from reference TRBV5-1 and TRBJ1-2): KAGVTQTPRYLIKTRGQQVTLSCSPISGHRSVSWYQQTPGQGLQFLFEYFSETQRNKGNFPGRFSGRQFSNSRSEMNVSTLELGDSALYLCASSPRQGTGGYTFGSGTRLTVV.

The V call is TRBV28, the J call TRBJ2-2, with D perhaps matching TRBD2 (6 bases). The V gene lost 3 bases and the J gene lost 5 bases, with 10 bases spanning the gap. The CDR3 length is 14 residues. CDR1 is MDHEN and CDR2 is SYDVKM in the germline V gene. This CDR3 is CASSFGGETGELFF. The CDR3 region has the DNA TGTGCCAGCAGTTTTGGCGGGGAAACCGGGGAGCTGTTTTTT.